Presented here are 27 T cell receptor beta chains from one specimen sequenced in a study of vaccination effects on CD4 cells after COVID-19. These receptors are not linked to any known antigen. The repertoire was sequenced with immunoSEQ multiplex PCR; TCRdb's copy has only in-frame clones and lacks some. The sample consists of nearly 45,000 clones, around 70% of them appearing once. When about ten days of culture had elapsed, CD4+ T cells were isolated. As their vaccination, participants received two doses of either BNT162b2 or mRNA-1273. The specimen comprised CD4+ T cells from PBMCs cultured without peptide, sampled after COVID-19 vaccination. The receptors stem from a human donor who received a COVID-19 vaccine.

This clone has a single count. V and J are TRBV19 and TRBJ2-6, with D uncertain. The CDR3 is made up of 15 amino acids. From germline, CDR1 is LNHDA and CDR2 SQIVND (reference sequence). The germline V and J ends were trimmed by 3 bases and 0 bases, with 6 bases remaining between them. This CDR3 is CASSIMASGANVLTF. CDR3 nucleotide sequence: TGTGCCAGTAGTATTATGGCCTCTGGGGCCAACGTCCTGACTTTC.

This clone was detected a few times. The V gene is TRBV4-1, the J gene TRBJ1-2; TRBD1 might be the D (5 bases). Per the germline V gene, CDR1 is MGHRA and CDR2 is YSYEKL. This CDR3 comprises 13 residues. Trimming took off 3 bases at V and 6 bases at J, with 11 bases between the two ends. Here the CDR3 DNA reads TGCGCCAGCAGCCAGCCCAGGGCTCATGGCTACACCTTC. The encoded protein is CASSQPRAHGYTF.

DNA for the CDR3: TGTGCCAGCAGTCCCCGGACTAGCGGGGCTACCTACAATGAGCAGTTCTTC. It translates to CASSPRTSGATYNEQFF. The V gene is TRBV27, the J gene TRBJ2-1; TRBD2 aligns across 12 bases. Germline CDR1 reads MNHEY; CDR2 reads SMNVEV (reference sequence). The CDR3 spans 17 residues. Trimming took 5 bases from V and 2 from J; bases not matched to a gene: 7.

This clone was observed a handful of times. This chain links TRBV19 with TRBJ1-2; D might be TRBD1 (6 bases). The germline V gene has CDR1 LNHDA and CDR2 SQIVND (reference sequence). V gave up 6 bases and J gave up 0 bases, with 17 bases separating them. The CDR3 covers 16 residues. The CDR3 nucleotides read TGTGCCAGTAGAAGTGTCGGGGGGCGTCCTAACTATGGCTACACCTTC. Translating it yields CASRSVGGRPNYGYTF.

V usage is TRBV11-2 and J usage is TRBJ2-2; D is undetermined. The germline V gene has CDR1 SGHAT and CDR2 FQNNGV. Between the trimmed V and J ends, which lost 3 bases and 0 bases, there was a span of 8 bases. CDR3 length equals 15 residues. CDR3 loop: CASSFRAANTGELFF. CDR3 DNA: TGTGCCAGCAGCTTTAGGGCCGCGAACACCGGGGAGCTGTTTTTT.

The chain carries TRBV7-8 and TRBJ1-2, with D possibly TRBD1 on 6 matching bases. Trimming shortened V by 2 bases and J by 2 bases, and 12 bases separated the two germline ends. Germline CDR1 SGHVS, CDR2 FQNEAQ. CDR3 size: 15 residues. The CDR3 loop is CASSLYRGQNYGYTF. CDR3 coding DNA: TGTGCCAGCAGCTTATATCGGGGACAAAACTATGGCTACACCTTC.

V is TRBV10-2 and J is TRBJ1-3; the D is unclear. There are 14 residues in the CDR3. Germline values: CDR1 WSHSY, CDR2 SAAADI. V shed 4 bases and J shed 3 bases, with 10 bases lying between them. CDR3 sequence reads: CASSGPNVGNTIYF. DNA for the CDR3: TGCGCCAGCAGTGGCCCCAACGTTGGAAACACCATATATTTT.

The chain couples TRBV2 to TRBJ2-3; 10 bases agree with TRBD1. CDR1 is SNHLY and CDR2 is FYNNEI in the germline V gene. The CDR3 extends over 15 amino acids. V lost 0 bases and J lost 5; bases outside the gene matches: 2. The chain's CDR3 is CASSEATGGGDTQYF. Here the CDR3 DNA reads TGTGCCAGCAGTGAAGCGACAGGGGGCGGAGATACGCAGTATTTT.

The chain couples TRBV18 to TRBJ2-7; D unresolved. The V and J ends lost 3 bases and 4 bases respectively, with 4 bases between them. Germline V CDR1 and CDR2: KGHSH, LQKENI. The length of the CDR3 is 11 residues. CDR3 in amino acids: CASSPNYEQYF. CDR3 nucleotides: TGTGCCAGCTCACCCAATTACGAGCAGTACTTC.

V gene TRBV7-8 combines with J gene TRBJ2-3; tentative D call: TRBD2 (6 bases). V lost 5 bases and J 5 bases, leaving 23 bases between the germline ends. This CDR3 region has 17 residues. The germline V gene encodes CDR1 SGHVS and CDR2 FQNEAQ. CDR3 loop: CASSATTRGNLGDTQYF. CDR3 coding DNA: TGTGCCAGCAGCGCAACCACTCGCGGGAACCTGGGAGATACGCAGTATTTT.

The sample holds a few counts of this clone. This chain joins TRBV19 and TRBJ1-5; D is undetermined. Germline V gives CDR1 LNHDA, CDR2 SQIVND (reference sequence). This CDR3 has 14 amino acids. The germline V and J ends were trimmed by 10 bases and 5 bases, with 18 bases remaining between them. Written as DNA, the CDR3 is TGTGCCACCCGGGAGGAGGGCCGTTATCAGCCCCAGCATTTT. The encoded protein is CATREEGRYQPQHF. Full variable domain (outside the CDR3, taken from reference TRBV19 and TRBJ1-5): DGGITQSPKYLFRKEGQNVTLSCEQNLNHDAMYWYRQDPGQGLRLIYYSQIVNDFQKGDIAEGYSVSREKKESFPLTVTSAQKNPTAFYLCATREEGRYQPQHFGDGTRLSIL.

This chain uses TRBV4-1 with TRBJ1-5; the D gene is possibly TRBD1 (5 bases). Looked up from germline, CDR1 is MGHRA and CDR2 is YSYEKL. Trimming removed 4 bases from V and 3 bases from J, with 13 bases in between. This CDR3 contains 15 residues. CDR3 amino acids: CASSLRGLFNQPQHF. The CDR3 DNA reads as TGCGCCAGCAGCCTGCGGGGACTTTTCAATCAGCCCCAGCATTTT.

This clone was observed a single time. The rearrangement joins TRBV29-1 to TRBJ2-1; D may correspond to TRBD1 or TRBD2 (5 bases each). The CDR3 covers 16 residues. V was shortened by 4 bases and J by 0 bases, with 16 bases between the two germline ends. Germline CDR1 reads SQVTM; CDR2 reads ANQGSEA. The CDR3 bases are TGCAGCGTTGTTCCGGCCGAGGGGAGCTCCTACAATGAGCAGTTCTTC. This translates into CSVVPAEGSSYNEQFF.

This clone turned up a few times. This sequence joins TRBV5-1 and TRBJ2-7; 14 bases agree with TRBD2. The CDR3 is made up of 15 amino acids. Per germline, CDR1 SGHRS and CDR2 YFSETQ. V lost 4 bases and J lost 4; bases outside the gene matches: 4. CDR3: CASSEGTSGSYEQYF. The CDR3 DNA reads TGCGCCAGCAGCGAAGGGACTAGCGGGAGTTACGAGCAGTACTTC.

The chain has TRBV6-5 and TRBJ1-5, with D maybe TRBD1 (5 bases). Trimming pared 7 bases from V and 5 bases from J, leaving 12 bases between. Germline V lookup: CDR1 MNHEY, CDR2 SVGAGI. This CDR3 spans 13 amino acids. CDR3 sequence: CASNPTGHQPQHF. CDR3 nucleotides: TGTGCCAGCAACCCAACAGGTCATCAGCCCCAGCATTTT.

The CDR3 DNA follows: TGTGCCATCGGTTCGGGGCTAGGGGCCAACGTCCTGACTTTC. Protein sequence: CAIGSGLGANVLTF. V usage is TRBV10-3 and J usage is TRBJ2-6, with D perhaps given as TRBD1 or TRBD2 (5 bases each). Trimming removed 8 bases at V and 4 bases at J, with 12 bases between. CDR1 and CDR2 from the germline V gene are ENHRY and SYGVKD. This CDR3 spans 14 amino acids.

The chain recombines TRBV6-5 with TRBJ2-6; tentative D call: TRBD2 (6 bases). The CDR3 totals 15 residues. Germline values: CDR1 MNHEY, CDR2 SVGAGI. Trimming left V 7 bases short and J 0 bases short, with 10 bases between. DNA of the CDR3: TGTGCCAGCACCCTAGCGTTCTCTGGGGCCAACGTCCTGACTTTC. It is translated as CASTLAFSGANVLTF.

The gene calls are TRBV30 and TRBJ1-5; D possibly corresponds to TRBD1 (5 bases). V was trimmed by 1 base and J by 5 bases, leaving 15 bases between them. The CDR3 covers 15 residues. The germline V gene encodes CDR1 GTSNPN and CDR2 SVGIG (reference sequence). CDR3: CAWSEVGLYDQPQHF. The DNA of the CDR3 is TGTGCCTGGAGTGAGGTGGGGCTATATGATCAGCCCCAGCATTTT. The variable domain in full, with the rest retrieved from reference TRBV30 and TRBJ1-5, is SQTIHQWPATLVQPVGSPLSLECTVEGTSNPNLYWYRQAAGRGLQLLFYSVGIGQISSEVPQNLSASRPQDRQFILSSKKLLLSDSGFYLCAWSEVGLYDQPQHFGDGTRLSIL.

The table lists this clone with a few counts. The chain is built from TRBV6-1 and TRBJ1-1; tentative D call: TRBD1 (6 bases). From germline, CDR1 is MNHNS and CDR2 SASEGT. The CDR3 is made up of 14 amino acids. V was trimmed by 7 bases and J by 8 bases, leaving 20 bases between them. The CDR3 bases are TGTGCCAGCATCACTTCCGGTGGGGGCTCGGAAGCTTTCTTT. It codes for CASITSGGGSEAFF.

The genes are TRBV30 and TRBJ2-1, with TRBD1 matching 7 bases. V was clipped by 0 bases and J by 8 bases; unmatched bases: 10. Germline V gene data show CDR1 as GTSNPN and CDR2 as SVGIG (reference sequence). The CDR3 runs to 15 residues. The CDR3 reads CAWSVFGTVIDEQFF. The CDR3 bases are TGTGCCTGGAGTGTATTTGGGACAGTGATCGATGAGCAGTTCTTC.

The rearrangement links TRBV21-1 to TRBJ2-5; TRBD1, the table's D call, lacks a check against the DNA. TRBV21-1 is a pseudogene locus. This CDR3 has 18 residues. CDR3 in DNA: TGTGCCAGCAGCCCTAGAGGAGGGACAGGGGGCTGCTGGGAGACCCAGTACTTC. This sequence encodes CASSPRGGTGGCWETQYF.

This chain connects TRBV6-5 to TRBJ2-3; 8 bases are a match to TRBD1. Germline trimming cut 0 bases from V and 4 bases from J; bases unmatched to any gene: 3. The CDR3 length is 15 residues. The germline gives CDR1 MNHEY, CDR2 SVGAGI. CDR3 loop: CASSYSDRGADTQYF. CDR3 bases: TGTGCCAGCAGTTACTCCGACAGGGGTGCAGATACGCAGTATTTT.

This rearrangement joins TRBV7-8 to TRBJ2-7; D ambiguous. The CDR3 extends over 18 amino acids. V lost 0 bases and J lost 0, with 18 bases in between. The germline V gene has CDR1 SGHVS and CDR2 FQNEAQ. In DNA form, the CDR3 reads TGTGCCAGCAGCTTAGCTTATAACCCGGACCTCAGCTCCTACGAGCAGTACTTC. This gives the protein CASSLAYNPDLSSYEQYF.

V gene TRBV10-1 combines with J gene TRBJ1-1; tentative D call: TRBD1 (6 bases). V was clipped by 6 bases and J by 1 base, with 12 bases between them. Germline CDR1 is WNHNN and CDR2 is SYGVQD (reference sequence). This CDR3 contains 14 residues. The CDR3 region has the DNA TGCGCCAGCAGCCGAGGGGGGCCGAACACTGAAGCTTTCTTT. Translating gives CASSRGGPNTEAFF.

The chain has TRBV10-3 and TRBJ2-7, with 8 bases aligning to TRBD2. With 2 bases clipped from V and 5 bases from J, the junction kept 8 bases outside the gene matches. The CDR3 extends over 15 amino acids. Germline V CDR1 and CDR2: ENHRY, SYGVKD. For the CDR3, the DNA is TGTGCCATCAGTGAGAGGACGGGGGGGCGGGACGAGCAGTACTTC. Translated, it gives CAISERTGGRDEQYF.

The V call is TRBV7-6, the J call TRBJ2-2; TRBD1 matches 10 bases. The CDR3 runs to 16 residues. V was clipped by 4 bases and J by 4 bases; unmatched bases: 6. Germline V lookup: CDR1 SGHVS, CDR2 FNYEAQ. CDR3 region: CASSSPGQGFTGELFF. As DNA, the CDR3 is TGTGCCAGCAGCTCGCCGGGACAGGGGTTCACCGGGGAGCTGTTTTTT.

The V call is TRBV18, the J call TRBJ2-2; D might be TRBD1 or TRBD2, each matching 5 bases. The CDR3 has 16 amino acids. Trimming cost V 0 bases and J 5 bases, with 13 bases left between them. The germline gives CDR1 KGHSH, CDR2 LQKENI. CDR3 protein: CASSPPNYGGTGELFF. The CDR3 DNA sequence: TGTGCCAGCTCACCACCTAATTATGGGGGAACCGGGGAGCTGTTTTTT. Filled out from reference TRBV18 and TRBJ2-2, the complete variable domain reads NAGVMQNPRHLVRRRGQEARLRCSPMKGHSHVYWYRQLPEEGLKFMVYLQKENIIDESGMPKERFSAEFPKEGPSILRIQQVVRGDSAAYFCASSPPNYGGTGELFFGEGSRLTVL.